The next 6 T cell receptor beta chains were all read from a single sample in a study of low-dose radiotherapy and immunotherapy resistance in tumors. Alpha- and beta-chain coverage of first-strand cDNA came from TRAV- and TRBV-specific primers. The PCR that amplified TCRs ran for roughly 20 cycles, relying on a constant-region primer and a V-primer adapter. TCRdb used MiXCR to reprocess the reads, holding one entry per CDR3 protein. The sample yields around 58,000 distinct CDR3 sequences, 23% seen once. Documented time point: after trial treatment. Treatment noted: LDRT plus nivolumab, ipilimumab, low-dose cyclophosphamide and aspirin (RACIN trial). Material: PBMCs, obtained after low-dose radiotherapy plus immunotherapy. All receptors come from a male donor with prostate cancer.

A note on this clonotype: A single base is all that separates this from a far larger clone, so a read error is likely. The chain carries TRBV6-1 and TRBJ2-2; either TRBD1 or TRBD2 may supply D (5 bases each). The CDR3 extends over 15 amino acids. Trimming cost V 5 bases and J 9 bases, with 19 bases left between them. CDR1 is MNHNS, CDR2 SASEGT, per germline. CDR3 amino acids: CASSYVNEGTWELFF. DNA for the CDR3: TGTGCCAGCAGTTACGTGAATGAGGGGACCTGGGAGCTGTTTTTT.

This clonotype was observed many times. The chain links TRBV29-1 to TRBJ2-1; possibly TRBD2 for D (5 bases). The germline V gene encodes CDR1 SQVTM and CDR2 ANQGSEA. The V gene lost 4 bases and the J gene lost 0 bases, with 16 bases spanning the gap. The CDR3 contains 16 residues. Here the CDR3 reads CSVGLFTGSSYNEQFF. The CDR3 nucleotides are TGCAGCGTTGGGCTTTTTACGGGAAGCTCCTACAATGAGCAGTTCTTC.

The sample holds many counts of this clonotype. The rearrangement joins TRBV29-1 to TRBJ2-4; D possibly uses TRBD1 or TRBD2 (5 bases each). This CDR3 region has 11 residues. Per the germline V gene, CDR1 is SQVTM and CDR2 is ANQGSEA. V was cut by 5 bases and J by 7 bases, with 9 bases left in between. The CDR3 nucleotides are TGCAGCGTTAGGGACCGCAACATTCAGTACTTC. Encoded protein: CSVRDRNIQYF.

This clonotype was found many times. This chain links TRBV9 with TRBJ2-3; 9 bases agree with TRBD1. J gave up 6 bases and V 2 bases, and 7 bases lay outside the gene matches. This CDR3 spans 15 amino acids. CDR1 is SGDLS, CDR2 YYNGEE, per germline. In nucleotides, the CDR3 is TGTGCCAGCAGCGTCGGGACAGGGTACCCCGATACGCAGTATTTT. This codes for CASSVGTGYPDTQYF.

There are many counts of this clonotype. The CDR3 loop reads CSARPLDRGYEQYF. In DNA, the CDR3 is TGCAGTGCACGCCCCCTGGACAGGGGCTACGAGCAGTACTTC. The rearrangement uses TRBV20-1 and TRBJ2-7; 9 bases are a match to TRBD1. The CDR3 extends over 14 amino acids. V shed 6 bases and J 3 bases; nucleotides not matched to a gene: 9. Germline V gene data show CDR1 as DFQATT and CDR2 as SNEGSKA (reference sequence).

The chain carries TRBV6-2 or TRBV6-3 and TRBJ2-1; D remains unclear. The CDR3 totals 13 residues. Trimming stripped 2 bases from V and 12 bases from J, with 14 bases between. Germline CDR1 MNHEY, CDR2 SVGEGT. Here the CDR3 DNA reads TGTGCCAGCAGTTACACGGATACTGTGGGGCAGTTCTTC. Translated, it gives CASSYTDTVGQFF.